In its sample, the clone carrying this T cell receptor (beta chain) was seen a few times. Original processing notes: Estimates of nucleated cell counts were drawn from the amplification of reference gene primers. The assay was immunoSEQ multiplex PCR, and TCRdb's table has in-frame clones only and misses some. Clonal size and the V and J genes are those of that table, whereas D and trimming came from the DNA. This table has about 150,000 clones, 70% to 90% appearing once. These data belong to a study of blood T cell repertoires in COVID-19. At the level of the study: Sites across the United States, Italy and Spain contributed samples from acute and convalescent COVID-19. The analysed material was cDNA or gDNA that came from T cells, B-cell-depleted T cells, or PBMCs.

Enrollment of patients from Seattle took place during active infection, with longitudinal follow-up. Germline V gene data show CDR1 as LGHDT and CDR2 as YNNKEL (reference sequence). Trimming removed 3 bases from V and 2 bases from J; junction bases left unmatched: 12. The CDR3 runs to 18 residues. The rearrangement uses TRBV3-1 (or the pseudogene TRBV3-2) and TRBJ1-5; 8 nucleotides line up with TRBD1. The TCR originated in a woman aged 55-70 years with COVID-19, enrolled during active disease. Material: peripheral blood. The CDR3 protein is CASSHNPTGGTRNQPQHF. In DNA, the CDR3 is TGTGCCAGCAGCCACAATCCAACAGGGGGGACCCGCAATCAGCCCCAGCATTTT.